The entry that follows covers one T cell receptor beta chain sequence. This clone occurred many times. Its antigen is not yet known. Nothing much larger sits one base from this clone, and base qualities are not available. The data belong to a study of blood T cell repertoires in COVID-19 (dated by TCRdb to 2019 to 2021). About the study as a whole: Samples from collaborators originated in the United States, Italy and Spain and spanned both the acute and convalescent phases of COVID-19. The material from the prospective study consisted of cDNA or gDNA derived from T cells, B-cell-depleted T cells, or PBMCs. Subjects who had been exposed to COVID-19, were actively infected with it, or had recovered from it provided the deeply sampled blood TCRbeta repertoires that made up the dataset. A freely available public database, intended as a resource for researchers studying the immune response to SARS-CoV-2, is where the repertoires were released. Samples came from the ongoing ImmuneRACE study (first 160 participants) plus 1,254 subjects from 6 global collaborators. Nearly every sample came with metadata listing a de-identified subject ID, COVID-19 status, age in years and sex. Where available, HLA class I and class II types were obtained from metadata supplied by the sample provider rather than from assay-based typing.

TCRbeta CDR3 regions were amplified from genomic DNA by means of the immunoSEQ Assay, a bias-controlled multiplex PCR. The original pipeline was this. Within the assay, amplification of reference gene primers was used to estimate how many nucleated cells each sample contained. To quantify the absolute abundance of each unique TCRbeta CDR3 rearrangement, sequence reads were collapsed and filtered. For each sample, productive Simpson clonality was calculated by taking the square root of Simpson's diversity index across productive rearrangements. TCRdb's version of the immuneACCESS table is confined to in-frame rearrangements and falls short of the full clone set. An unresolved V gene accounts for under half of the shortfall where checked; the remainder is of unknown origin. V and J calls and clone size are those listed in that table; D and trimming were worked out from the DNA. The sample table holds approximately 220,000 clones, of which around 90% were seen once. The ten largest clonotypes hold around 2.7% of the sample.

The germline V gene sets CDR1 to SGHVT and CDR2 to SQSDAQ. The junction shows trimming of 1 base on V and 6 bases on J, plus 4 bases between the germline ends. The CDR3, from cysteine to phenylalanine, totals 12 residues. Solely the CDR3 DNA is kept, with 36 bases framed from the first base. Study-level results and caveats: The amount of clinical and demographic metadata varied by source and participant and was provided uncurated.

Participants in the prospective study were enrolled through a virtual design, were aged roughly 18 to 100 years, and lived in about two dozen United States geographic areas. In the prospective study, participants were assigned to cohorts based on the clinical history participants reported in a screening survey and a study questionnaire. For ImmuneRACE Cohort 3, a participant was defined as recovered based on two consecutive negative NP/OP PCR tests, clearance by a healthcare professional, or resolution of symptoms. In the prospective study, mobile phlebotomists collected whole blood, serum and a nasopharyngeal or oropharyngeal swab from each participant. Participants in the prospective study had the option to provide additional blood draws and questionnaires over a roughly two-month period. Prospective study blood samples were shipped either frozen or at room temperature before DNA extraction.

Sequences were obtained from PBMCs or T cells enriched from blood (not recorded which). This receptor was obtained from a woman in her twenties or thirties who had recovered from COVID-19. Recombination joined TRBV7-4 with TRBJ1-5; no D gene can be assigned with confidence. The DNA sequence is given as TGTGCCAGCAGCTTAGGGAGTCAGCCCCAGCATTTT. Translated, this is CASSLGSQPQHF.